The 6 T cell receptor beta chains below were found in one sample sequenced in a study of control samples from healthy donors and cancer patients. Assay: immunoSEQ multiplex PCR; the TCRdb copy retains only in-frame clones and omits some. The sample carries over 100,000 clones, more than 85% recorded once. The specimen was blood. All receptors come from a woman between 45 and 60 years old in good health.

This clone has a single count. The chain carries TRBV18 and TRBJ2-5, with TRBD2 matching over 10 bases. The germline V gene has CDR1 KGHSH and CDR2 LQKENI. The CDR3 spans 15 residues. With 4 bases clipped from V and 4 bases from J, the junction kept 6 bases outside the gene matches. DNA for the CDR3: TGTGCCAGCTCACGAACTAGCGGGGCATCAGAGACCCAGTACTTC. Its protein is CASSRTSGASETQYF. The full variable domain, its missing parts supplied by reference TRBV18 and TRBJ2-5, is NAGVMQNPRHLVRRRGQEARLRCSPMKGHSHVYWYRQLPEEGLKFMVYLQKENIIDESGMPKERFSAEFPKEGPSILRIQQVVRGDSAAYFCASSRTSGASETQYFGPGTRLLVL.

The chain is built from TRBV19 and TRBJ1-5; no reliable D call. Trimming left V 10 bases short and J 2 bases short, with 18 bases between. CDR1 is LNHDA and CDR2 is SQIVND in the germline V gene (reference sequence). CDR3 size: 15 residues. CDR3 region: CATLPRGSGNQPQHF. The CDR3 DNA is TGTGCCACCCTTCCCCGAGGGTCAGGCAATCAGCCCCAGCATTTT.

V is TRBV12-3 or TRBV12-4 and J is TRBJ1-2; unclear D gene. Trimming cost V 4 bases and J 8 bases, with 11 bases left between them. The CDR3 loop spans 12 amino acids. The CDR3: CASSSVSYGYTF. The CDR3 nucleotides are TGTGCCAGCAGTTCCGTTTCTTACGGCTACACCTTC.

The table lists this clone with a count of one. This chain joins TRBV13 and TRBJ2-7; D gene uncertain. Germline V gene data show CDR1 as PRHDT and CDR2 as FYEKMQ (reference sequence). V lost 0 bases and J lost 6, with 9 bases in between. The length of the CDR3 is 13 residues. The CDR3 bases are TGTGCCAGCAGCTTAGGTTCCGGTGCCGAGCAGTACTTC. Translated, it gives CASSLGSGAEQYF.

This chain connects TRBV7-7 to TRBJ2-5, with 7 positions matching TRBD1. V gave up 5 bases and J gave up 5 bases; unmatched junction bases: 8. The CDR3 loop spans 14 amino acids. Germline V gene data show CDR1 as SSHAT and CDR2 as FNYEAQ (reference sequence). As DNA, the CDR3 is TGTGCCAGCAGCATACAGGGGCCGGGGGAGACCCAGTACTTC. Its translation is CASSIQGPGETQYF.

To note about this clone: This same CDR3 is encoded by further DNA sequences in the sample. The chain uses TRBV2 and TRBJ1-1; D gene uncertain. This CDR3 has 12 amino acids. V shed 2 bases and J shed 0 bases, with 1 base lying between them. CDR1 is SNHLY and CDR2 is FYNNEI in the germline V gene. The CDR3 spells CASSEMNTEAFF. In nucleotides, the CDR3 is TGTGCCAGCAGTGAAATGAACACTGAAGCTTTCTTT.